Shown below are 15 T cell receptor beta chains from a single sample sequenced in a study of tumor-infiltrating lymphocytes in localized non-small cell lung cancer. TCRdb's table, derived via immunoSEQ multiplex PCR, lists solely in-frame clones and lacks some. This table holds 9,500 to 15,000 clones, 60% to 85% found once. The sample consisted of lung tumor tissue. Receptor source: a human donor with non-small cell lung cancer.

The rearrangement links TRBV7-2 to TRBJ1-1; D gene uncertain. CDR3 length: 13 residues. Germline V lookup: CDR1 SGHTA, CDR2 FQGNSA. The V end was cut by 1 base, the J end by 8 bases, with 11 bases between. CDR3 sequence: CASSLGAGLEAFF. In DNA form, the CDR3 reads TGTGCCAGCAGCTTAGGAGCCGGCTTAGAAGCTTTCTTT.

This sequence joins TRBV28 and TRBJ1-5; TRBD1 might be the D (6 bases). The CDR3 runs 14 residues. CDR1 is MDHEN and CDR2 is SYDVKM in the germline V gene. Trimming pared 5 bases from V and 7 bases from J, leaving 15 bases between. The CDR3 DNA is TGTGCCAGCAGTACCAACAGGGATGCACAGCCCCAGCATTTT. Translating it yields CASSTNRDAQPQHF.

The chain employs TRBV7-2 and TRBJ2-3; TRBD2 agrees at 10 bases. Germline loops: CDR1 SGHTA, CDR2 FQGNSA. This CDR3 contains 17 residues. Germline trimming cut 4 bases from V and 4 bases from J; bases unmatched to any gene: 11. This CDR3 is CASSSTWASGGSDTQYF. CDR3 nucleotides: TGTGCCAGCAGCTCGACTTGGGCTAGCGGGGGTTCAGATACGCAGTATTTT.

The CDR3 region is CASSTGQGAGNEQFF. The CDR3 DNA reads TGTGCCAGTAGTACAGGACAGGGTGCTGGCAATGAGCAGTTCTTC. The chain employs TRBV19 and TRBJ2-1, with 8 bases lining up with TRBD1. Germline CDR1 LNHDA, CDR2 SQIVND (reference sequence). This CDR3 contains 15 residues. V trimming: 4 bases; J trimming: 6 bases; junction bases outside the gene matches: 8. The whole variable domain, filled in from reference TRBV19 and TRBJ2-1, reads DGGITQSPKYLFRKEGQNVTLSCEQNLNHDAMYWYRQDPGQGLRLIYYSQIVNDFQKGDIAEGYSVSREKKESFPLTVTSAQKNPTAFYLCASSTGQGAGNEQFFGPGTRLTVL.

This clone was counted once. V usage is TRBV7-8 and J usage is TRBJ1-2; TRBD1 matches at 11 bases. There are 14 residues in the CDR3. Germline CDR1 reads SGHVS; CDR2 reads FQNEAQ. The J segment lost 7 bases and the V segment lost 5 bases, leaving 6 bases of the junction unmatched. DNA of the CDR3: TGTGCCAGCAGCCGCCGGGACAGGGGGTCTGGCTACACCTTC. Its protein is CASSRRDRGSGYTF.

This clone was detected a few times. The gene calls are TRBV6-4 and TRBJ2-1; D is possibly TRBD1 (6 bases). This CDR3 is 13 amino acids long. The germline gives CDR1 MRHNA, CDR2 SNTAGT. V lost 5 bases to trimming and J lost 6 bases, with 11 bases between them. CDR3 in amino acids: CASSWVGGNEQFF. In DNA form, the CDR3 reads TGTGCCAGCAGTTGGGTAGGGGGCAATGAGCAGTTCTTC.

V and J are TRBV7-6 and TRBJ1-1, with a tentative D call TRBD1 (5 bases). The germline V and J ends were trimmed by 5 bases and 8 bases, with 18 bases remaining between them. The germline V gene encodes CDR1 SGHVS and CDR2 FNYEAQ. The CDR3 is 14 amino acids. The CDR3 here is CASSTLLRGGEAFF. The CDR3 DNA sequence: TGTGCCAGCAGCACCCTACTCCGGGGGGGAGAAGCTTTCTTT.

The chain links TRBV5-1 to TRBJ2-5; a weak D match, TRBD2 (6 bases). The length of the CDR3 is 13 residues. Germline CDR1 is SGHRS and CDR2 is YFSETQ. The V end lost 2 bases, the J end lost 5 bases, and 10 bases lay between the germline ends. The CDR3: CASSFAGSETQYF. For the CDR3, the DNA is TGCGCCAGCAGCTTTGCGGGGTCGGAGACCCAGTACTTC.

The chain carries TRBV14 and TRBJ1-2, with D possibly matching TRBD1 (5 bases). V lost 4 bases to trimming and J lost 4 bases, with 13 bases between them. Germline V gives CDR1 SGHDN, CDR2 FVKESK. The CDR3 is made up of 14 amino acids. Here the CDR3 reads CASSRTRAGYGYTF. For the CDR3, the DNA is TGTGCCAGCAGCCGGACCAGGGCCGGCTATGGCTACACCTTC.

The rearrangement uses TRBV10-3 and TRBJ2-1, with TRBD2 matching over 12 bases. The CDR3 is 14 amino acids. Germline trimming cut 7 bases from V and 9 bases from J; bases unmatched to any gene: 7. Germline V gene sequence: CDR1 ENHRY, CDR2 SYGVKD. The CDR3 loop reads CAINRASGRAEQFF. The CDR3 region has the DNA TGTGCCATCAATAGGGCTAGCGGGAGGGCTGAGCAGTTCTTC.

In nucleotides, the CDR3 is TGTGCCAGTAGTCCCGGACCGGGAGCGGGAGGGACAGATACGCAGTATTTT. The encoded protein is CASSPGPGAGGTDTQYF. The V gene is TRBV19, the J gene TRBJ2-3, with 10 bases aligning to TRBD2. This CDR3 is 17 amino acids long. With V trimmed by 5 bases and J by 3 bases, 11 bases remained unmatched. Germline CDR1 LNHDA, CDR2 SQIVND (reference sequence).

The CDR3 is CASSGGGTGANVLTF. In DNA form, the CDR3 reads TGTGCCAGCAGTGGGGGGGGCACTGGGGCCAACGTCCTGACTTTC. The chain recombines TRBV6-1 with TRBJ2-6; D perhaps matches TRBD2 (7 bases). V was clipped by 4 bases and J by 2 bases, with 9 bases between them. The germline V gene has CDR1 MNHNS and CDR2 SASEGT. The CDR3 runs to 15 residues.

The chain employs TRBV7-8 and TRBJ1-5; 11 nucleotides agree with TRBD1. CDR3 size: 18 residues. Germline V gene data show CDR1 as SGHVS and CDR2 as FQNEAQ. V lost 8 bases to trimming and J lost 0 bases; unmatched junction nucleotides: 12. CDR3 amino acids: CASSYAGTGGYSNQPQHF. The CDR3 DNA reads TGTGCCAGCTCGTATGCCGGGACAGGGGGTTATAGCAATCAGCCCCAGCATTTT.

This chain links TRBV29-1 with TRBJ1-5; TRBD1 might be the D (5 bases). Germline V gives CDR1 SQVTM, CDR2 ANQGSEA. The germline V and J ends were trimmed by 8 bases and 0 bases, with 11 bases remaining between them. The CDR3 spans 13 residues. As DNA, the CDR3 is TGCAGCACCACTGGGGGTAGCAATCAGCCCCAGCATTTT. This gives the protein CSTTGGSNQPQHF.

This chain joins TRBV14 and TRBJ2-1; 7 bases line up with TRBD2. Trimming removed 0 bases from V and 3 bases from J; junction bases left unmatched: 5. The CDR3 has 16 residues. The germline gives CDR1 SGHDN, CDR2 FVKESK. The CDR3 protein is CASSQDGRGNYNEQFF. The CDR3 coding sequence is TGTGCCAGCAGCCAAGATGGGCGGGGGAACTACAATGAGCAGTTCTTC.